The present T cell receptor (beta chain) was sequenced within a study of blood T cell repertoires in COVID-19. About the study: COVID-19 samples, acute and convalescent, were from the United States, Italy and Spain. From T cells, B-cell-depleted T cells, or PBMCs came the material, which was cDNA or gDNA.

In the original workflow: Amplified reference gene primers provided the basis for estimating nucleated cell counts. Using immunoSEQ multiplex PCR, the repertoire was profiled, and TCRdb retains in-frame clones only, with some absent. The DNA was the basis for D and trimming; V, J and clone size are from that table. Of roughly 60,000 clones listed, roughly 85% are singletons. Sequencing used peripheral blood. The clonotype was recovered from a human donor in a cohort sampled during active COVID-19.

Here the CDR3 reads CASQGLATSYEQYF. The CDR3 coding sequence is TGTGCCTCCCAAGGACTAGCAACTTCCTACGAGCAGTACTTC. The rearrangement joins TRBV30 to TRBJ2-7, with 8 bases that match TRBD2. Germline V gives CDR1 GTSNPN, CDR2 SVGIG (reference sequence). The CDR3 consists of 14 residues. The V gene end was trimmed by 7 bases and the J gene end by 1 base; junction bases not matched to a gene: 9.